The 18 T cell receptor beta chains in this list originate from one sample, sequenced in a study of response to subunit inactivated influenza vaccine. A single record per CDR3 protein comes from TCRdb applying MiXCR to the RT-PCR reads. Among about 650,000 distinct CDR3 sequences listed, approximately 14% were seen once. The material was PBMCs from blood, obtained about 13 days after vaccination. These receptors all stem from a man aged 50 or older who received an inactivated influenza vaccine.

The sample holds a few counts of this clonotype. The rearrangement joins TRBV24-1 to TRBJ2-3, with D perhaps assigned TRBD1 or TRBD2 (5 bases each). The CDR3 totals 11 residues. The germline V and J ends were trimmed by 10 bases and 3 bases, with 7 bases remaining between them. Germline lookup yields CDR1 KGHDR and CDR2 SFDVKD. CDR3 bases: TGTGCCACGGGGACGACAGATACGCAGTATTTT. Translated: CATGTTDTQYF.

The CDR3 spells CAISDGTGGGNQPQHF. The CDR3 region has the DNA TGTGCCATCAGTGACGGGACAGGGGGTGGCAATCAGCCCCAGCATTTT. The chain joins TRBV10-3 to TRBJ1-5; 11 nucleotides align to TRBD1. After removal of 3 bases from V and 2 bases from J, the junction contained 3 bases not matched to a gene. The CDR3 has 16 residues. Per the germline V gene, CDR1 is ENHRY and CDR2 is SYGVKD.

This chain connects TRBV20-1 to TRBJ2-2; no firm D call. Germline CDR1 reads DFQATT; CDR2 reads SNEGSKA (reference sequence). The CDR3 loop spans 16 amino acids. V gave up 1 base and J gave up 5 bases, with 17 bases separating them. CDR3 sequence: CSARVLGGIGTGELFF. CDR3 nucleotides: TGCAGTGCTAGAGTCCTAGGTGGGATCGGGACCGGGGAGCTGTTTTTT.

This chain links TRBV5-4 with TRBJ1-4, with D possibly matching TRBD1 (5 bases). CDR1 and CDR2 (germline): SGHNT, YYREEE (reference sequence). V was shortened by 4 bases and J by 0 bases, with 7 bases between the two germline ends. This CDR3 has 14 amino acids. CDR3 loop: CASSDSATNEKLFF. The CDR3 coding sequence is TGTGCCAGCAGCGACAGTGCAACTAATGAAAAACTGTTTTTT. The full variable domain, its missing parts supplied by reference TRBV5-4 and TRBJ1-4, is ETGVTQSPTHLIKTRGQQVTLRCSSQSGHNTVSWYQQALGQGPQFIFQYYREEENGRGNFPPRFSGLQFPNYSSELNVNALELDDSALYLCASSDSATNEKLFFGSGTQLSVL.

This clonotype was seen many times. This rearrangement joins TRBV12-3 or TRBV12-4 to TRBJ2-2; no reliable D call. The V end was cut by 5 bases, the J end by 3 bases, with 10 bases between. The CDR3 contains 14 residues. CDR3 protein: CASSPTDDTGELFF. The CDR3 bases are TGTGCCAGCAGTCCCACCGATGACACCGGGGAGCTGTTTTTT.

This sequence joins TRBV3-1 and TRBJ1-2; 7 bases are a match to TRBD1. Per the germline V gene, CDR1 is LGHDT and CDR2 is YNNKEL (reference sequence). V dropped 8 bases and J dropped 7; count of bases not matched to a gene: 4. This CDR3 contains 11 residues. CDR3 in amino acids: CASLGGIGYTF. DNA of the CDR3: TGTGCCAGCCTAGGGGGCATTGGCTACACCTTC.

The DNA of the CDR3 is TGTGCCTGGAGTGCCCTTCGCGCAGATACGCAGTATTTT. This encodes CAWSALRADTQYF. The rearrangement uses TRBV30 and TRBJ2-3, with D unclear. This CDR3 is 13 amino acids long. The V end lost 1 base, the J end lost 4 bases, and 9 bases lay between the germline ends. Germline CDR1 is GTSNPN and CDR2 is SVGIG (reference sequence).

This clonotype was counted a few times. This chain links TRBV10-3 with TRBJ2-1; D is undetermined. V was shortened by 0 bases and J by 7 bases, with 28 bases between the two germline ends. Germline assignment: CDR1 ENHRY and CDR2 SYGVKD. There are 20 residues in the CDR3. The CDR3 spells CAISESNRISIYPSDNEQFF. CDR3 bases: TGTGCCATCAGTGAGTCGAATAGGATTTCTATTTACCCGTCGGATAATGAGCAGTTCTTC.

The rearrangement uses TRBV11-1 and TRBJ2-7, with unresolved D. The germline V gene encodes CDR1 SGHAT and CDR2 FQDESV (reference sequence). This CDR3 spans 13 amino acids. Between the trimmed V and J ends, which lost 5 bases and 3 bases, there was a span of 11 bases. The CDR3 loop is CASSRTEIYEQYF. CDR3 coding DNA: TGTGCCAGCAGCCGGACCGAAATCTACGAGCAGTACTTC.

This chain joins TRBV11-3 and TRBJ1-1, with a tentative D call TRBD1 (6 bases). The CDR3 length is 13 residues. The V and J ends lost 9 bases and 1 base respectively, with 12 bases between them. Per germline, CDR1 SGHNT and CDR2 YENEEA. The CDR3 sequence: CASSGHSNTEAFF. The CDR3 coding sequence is TGTGCCAGTTCGGGACACTCGAACACTGAAGCTTTCTTT.

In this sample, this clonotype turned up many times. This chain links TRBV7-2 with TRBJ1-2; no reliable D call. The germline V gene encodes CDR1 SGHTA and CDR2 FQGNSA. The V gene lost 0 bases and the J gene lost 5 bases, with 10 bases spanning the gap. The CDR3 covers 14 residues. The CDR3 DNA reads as TGTGCCAGCAGCTTAGCCCCAGGAGTTTATGGCTACACCTTC. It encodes CASSLAPGVYGYTF.

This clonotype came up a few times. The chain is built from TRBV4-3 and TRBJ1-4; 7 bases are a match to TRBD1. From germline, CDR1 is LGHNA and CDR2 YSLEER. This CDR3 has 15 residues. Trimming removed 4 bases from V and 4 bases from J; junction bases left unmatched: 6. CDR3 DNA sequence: TGCGCCAGCAGCCGCTACAGGGGAAGTAATGAAAAACTGTTTTTT. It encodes CASSRYRGSNEKLFF.

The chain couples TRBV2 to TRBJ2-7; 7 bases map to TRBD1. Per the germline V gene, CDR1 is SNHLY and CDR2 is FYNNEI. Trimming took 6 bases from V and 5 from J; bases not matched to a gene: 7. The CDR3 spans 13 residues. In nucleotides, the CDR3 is TGTGCCAGCAGCCAAGACAGGGTCCACGAGCAGTACTTC. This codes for CASSQDRVHEQYF. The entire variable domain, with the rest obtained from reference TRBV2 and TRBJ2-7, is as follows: EPEVTQTPSHQVTQMGQEVILRCVPISNHLYFYWYRQILGQKVEFLVSFYNNEISEKSEIFDDQFSVERPDGSNFTLKIRSTKLEDSAMYFCASSQDRVHEQYFGPGTRLTVT.

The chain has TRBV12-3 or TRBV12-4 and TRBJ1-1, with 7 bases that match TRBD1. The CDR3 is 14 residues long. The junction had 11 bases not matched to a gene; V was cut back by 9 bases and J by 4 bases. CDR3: CARSQLQGGTEAFF. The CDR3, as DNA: TGTGCCAGAAGTCAACTGCAGGGGGGCACTGAAGCTTTCTTT.

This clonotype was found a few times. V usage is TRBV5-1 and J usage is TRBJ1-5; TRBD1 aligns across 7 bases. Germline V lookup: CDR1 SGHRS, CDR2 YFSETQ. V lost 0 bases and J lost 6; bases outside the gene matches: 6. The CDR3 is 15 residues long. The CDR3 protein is CASSLGGQPGQPQHF. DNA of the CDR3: TGCGCCAGCAGCTTGGGGGGACAGCCGGGTCAGCCCCAGCATTTT.

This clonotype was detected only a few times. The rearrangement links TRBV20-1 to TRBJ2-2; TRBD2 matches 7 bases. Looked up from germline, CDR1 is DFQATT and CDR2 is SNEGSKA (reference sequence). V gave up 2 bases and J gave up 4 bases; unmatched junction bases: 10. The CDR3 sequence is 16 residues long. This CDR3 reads CSARPLRREFTGELFF. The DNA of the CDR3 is TGCAGTGCTAGACCCTTACGGCGGGAGTTCACCGGGGAGCTGTTTTTT.

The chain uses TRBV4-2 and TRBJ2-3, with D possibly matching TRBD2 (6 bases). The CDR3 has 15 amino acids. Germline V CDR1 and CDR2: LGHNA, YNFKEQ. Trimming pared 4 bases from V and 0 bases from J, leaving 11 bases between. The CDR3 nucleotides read TGTGCCAGCAGCCCGTCTAGCGAGAGCACAGATACGCAGTATTTT. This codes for CASSPSSESTDTQYF.

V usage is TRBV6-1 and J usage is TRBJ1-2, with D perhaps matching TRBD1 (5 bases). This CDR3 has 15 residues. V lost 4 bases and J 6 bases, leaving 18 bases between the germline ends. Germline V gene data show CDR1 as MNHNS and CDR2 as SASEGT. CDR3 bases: TGTGCCAGCAGTGCAGGGAGGGAGATAAGGAATGGCTACACCTTC. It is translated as CASSAGREIRNGYTF.